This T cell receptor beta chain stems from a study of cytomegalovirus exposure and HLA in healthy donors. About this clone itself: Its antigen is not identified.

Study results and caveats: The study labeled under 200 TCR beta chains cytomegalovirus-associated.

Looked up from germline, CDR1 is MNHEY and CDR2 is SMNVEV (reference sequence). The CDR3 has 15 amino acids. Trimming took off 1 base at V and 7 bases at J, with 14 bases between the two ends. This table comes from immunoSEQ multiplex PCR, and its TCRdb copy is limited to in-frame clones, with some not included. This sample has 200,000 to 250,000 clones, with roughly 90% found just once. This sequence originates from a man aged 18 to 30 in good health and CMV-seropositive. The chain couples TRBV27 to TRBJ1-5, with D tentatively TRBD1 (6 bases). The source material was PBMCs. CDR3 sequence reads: CASSLLGGASQPQHF. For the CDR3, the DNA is TGTGCCAGCAGTTTATTGGGGGGCGCTTCGCAGCCCCAGCATTTT.